These 20 T cell receptor beta chains share one sample of origin, sequenced in a study of CD8+CD57+ T cells in acquired aplastic anemia. TCR beta VDJ and CDR3 profiling used genomic DNA as template. Each CDR3 protein gets one entry after TCRdb re-called the reads with MiXCR. The sample contains around 150,000 distinct CDR3 sequences, roughly 45% of which appear only once. Sequencing was performed on sorted CD4+, CD8+, or CD8+CD57+ T cells (not recorded which) from PBMCs. The receptors derive from a human donor in good health.

With respect to this clonotype: A much larger clone differs from this one at a single base, so this may be a read error. This chain connects TRBV5-5 to TRBJ2-2; 9 nucleotides line up with TRBD2. The CDR3 extends over 15 amino acids. CDR1 and CDR2 from the germline V gene are SGHKS and YYEKEE (reference sequence). As DNA, the CDR3 is TGTGCCAGCAGCTTACCCGGGACTAGCACCGGGGAGCCGTTTTTT. Translated, it gives CASSLPGTSTGEPFF.

The chain combines TRBV19 with TRBJ1-3; D gene ambiguous. Germline lookup yields CDR1 LNHDA and CDR2 SQIVND (reference sequence). V lost 7 bases and J lost 0, with 16 bases in between. The CDR3 has 16 amino acids. CDR3 region: CASNPSTTISGNTIYF. The CDR3 nucleotides are TGTGCCAGTAACCCGAGCACTACCATCTCTGGAAACACCATATATTTT. Supplemented by reference TRBV19 and TRBJ1-3, the full variable domain reads DGGITQSPKYLFRKEGQNVTLSCEQNLNHDAMYWYRQDPGQGLRLIYYSQIVNDFQKGDIAEGYSVSREKKESFPLTVTSAQKNPTAFYLCASNPSTTISGNTIYFGEGSWLTVV.

This chain links TRBV25-1 with TRBJ2-6; D is perhaps TRBD1 (6 bases). V lost 1 base and J lost 3, with 19 bases in between. This CDR3 contains 19 residues. Germline CDR1 reads MGHDK; CDR2 reads SYGVNS. This chain's CDR3 is CASSEWGLGAFGGANVLTF. DNA for the CDR3: TGTGCCAGCAGTGAATGGGGATTGGGGGCCTTTGGTGGGGCCAACGTCCTGACTTTC.

In DNA, the CDR3 is TGTGCCAGCAGTGGGGGGTGGGGCCAGCCCCAGCATTTT. Translating it yields CASSGGWGQPQHF. V and J are TRBV6-1 and TRBJ1-5; possibly TRBD1 for D (5 bases). Germline CDR1 is MNHNS and CDR2 is SASEGT. Trimming stripped 4 bases from V and 7 bases from J, with 11 bases between. The CDR3 length is 13 residues.

This clonotype was detected ten times or more. V gene TRBV2 combines with J gene TRBJ2-1; no reliable D call. Germline lookup yields CDR1 SNHLY and CDR2 FYNNEI. V lost 9 bases to trimming and J lost 7 bases, with 10 bases between them. This CDR3 has 11 residues. CDR3 in amino acids: CASKDWNEQFF. The DNA for the CDR3 is TGTGCCAGTAAAGATTGGAATGAGCAGTTCTTC.

This clonotype has at least ten counts. J is TRBJ1-1 and V is TRBV7-9; the D gene is possibly TRBD1 (6 bases). This CDR3 region has 14 residues. CDR1 SEHNR and CDR2 FQNEAQ come from the germline V gene (reference sequence). Between the trimmed V and J ends, which lost 7 bases and 5 bases, there was a span of 17 bases. This chain's CDR3 is CASTEQGGGTEAFF. The CDR3 bases are TGTGCCAGCACCGAACAGGGCGGGGGGACTGAAGCTTTCTTT.

The CDR3: CSTRTGNYGYTF. The CDR3 DNA is TGCAGCACCAGGACAGGGAACTATGGCTACACCTTC. The rearrangement links TRBV29-1 to TRBJ1-2; 8 bases agree with TRBD1. This CDR3 spans 12 amino acids. The junction had 4 bases not matched to a gene; V was cut back by 8 bases and J by 2 bases. Germline-derived CDR1 and CDR2 are SQVTM and ANQGSEA. Combining the CDR3 with reference TRBV29-1 and TRBJ1-2 gives the whole variable domain SAVISQKPSRDICQRGTSLTIQCQVDSQVTMMFWYRQQPGQSLTLIATANQGSEATYESGFVIDKFPISRPNLTFSTLTVSNMSPEDSSIYLCSTRTGNYGYTFGSGTRLTVV.

V usage is TRBV7-2 and J usage is TRBJ2-7; D unresolved. Trimming removed 8 bases from V and 4 bases from J, with 9 bases in between. The CDR3 extends over 11 amino acids. CDR1 is SGHTA, CDR2 FQGNSA, per germline. CDR3 protein: CASGTEYEQYF. The CDR3 bases are TGTGCCAGCGGTACGGAATACGAGCAGTACTTC.

This clonotype appeared a few times. This chain joins TRBV6-1 and TRBJ1-2; D gene unclear. Trimming took off 7 bases at V and 2 bases at J, with 11 bases between the two ends. CDR1 and CDR2 from the germline V gene are MNHNS and SASEGT. This CDR3 has 13 amino acids. The CDR3 sequence is CASTWRANYGYTF. The CDR3 bases are TGTGCCAGCACGTGGAGGGCCAACTATGGCTACACCTTC.

This clonotype showed up many times. CDR3 loop: CSARGTSGGTSGDTQYF. The CDR3 DNA reads as TGCAGTGCTAGGGGGACTAGCGGGGGGACCAGTGGAGATACGCAGTATTTT. The V gene is TRBV20-1, the J gene TRBJ2-3; TRBD2 matches at 15 bases. Trimming cost V 3 bases and J 5 bases; bases outside gene matches: 9. There are 17 residues in the CDR3. In germline, CDR1 is DFQATT, CDR2 SNEGSKA (reference sequence).

Turning to this clonotype: The CDR3 carries no conserved terminal phenylalanine or tryptophan, so it likely arises from a read error. The chain has TRBV6-1 and TRBJ2-3; D gene ambiguous. The length of the CDR3 is 12 residues. V shed 6 bases and J shed 6 bases, with 10 bases lying between them. Germline V gives CDR1 MNHNS, CDR2 SASEGT. The CDR3 nucleotides read TGTGCCAGCAGCTTTACTGGGGATACGCAGTATCTT. It encodes CASSFTGDTQYL.

V usage is TRBV19 and J usage is TRBJ1-1, with unresolved D. V dropped 1 base and J dropped 5 bases, with 11 bases sitting between them. Germline V CDR1 and CDR2: LNHDA, SQIVND (reference sequence). This CDR3 has 14 residues. CDR3 loop: CASSIGEVGTEAFF. CDR3 nucleotide sequence: TGTGCCAGTAGTATAGGGGAGGTTGGTACTGAAGCTTTCTTT.

This clonotype was seen at least ten times. The chain carries TRBV12-3 or TRBV12-4 and TRBJ2-2; D unresolved. The V and J ends lost 3 bases and 6 bases respectively, with 8 bases between them. The CDR3 has 13 amino acids. CDR3 region: CASSFIPPGELFF. The CDR3 nucleotides read TGTGCCAGCAGTTTTATTCCGCCCGGGGAGCTGTTTTTT.

The chain recombines TRBV5-1 with TRBJ2-6; maybe TRBD1 (6 bases). The CDR3 sequence is 18 residues long. Germline CDR1 SGHRS, CDR2 YFSETQ. The V gene lost 0 bases and the J gene lost 0 bases, with 13 bases spanning the gap. This chain's CDR3 is CASSLGTVTSSGANVLTF. In nucleotides, the CDR3 is TGCGCCAGCAGCTTGGGGACAGTTACTAGCTCTGGGGCCAACGTCCTGACTTTC.

This clonotype was counted many times. The V gene is TRBV20-1, the J gene TRBJ1-5; TRBD1 might be the D (6 bases). The length of the CDR3 is 14 residues. The V gene lost 3 bases and the J gene lost 3 bases, with 12 bases spanning the gap. The germline V gene has CDR1 DFQATT and CDR2 SNEGSKA (reference sequence). CDR3 amino acids: CSASMGGLNQPQHF. In DNA form, the CDR3 reads TGCAGTGCTAGTATGGGGGGCCTCAATCAGCCCCAGCATTTT.

This clonotype was seen repeatedly, ten times or more. This chain links TRBV10-3 with TRBJ1-1; 7 nucleotides agree with TRBD1. The V gene's germline CDR1 is ENHRY and CDR2 SYGVKD. Trimming at V came to 7 bases and at J to 4 bases, leaving 6 bases not matched to a gene. The CDR3 extends over 13 amino acids. CDR3 coding DNA: TGTGCCATCAATTCCGCAGGGGGCACTGAAGCTTTCTTT. Protein: CAINSAGGTEAFF.

The sample holds a few counts of this clonotype. The chain joins TRBV27 to TRBJ1-5; 9 bases are shared with TRBD1. There are 14 residues in the CDR3. Germline V gene data show CDR1 as MNHEY and CDR2 as SMNVEV (reference sequence). V was pared by 3 bases and J by 7 bases, with 4 bases of the junction left unmatched. The CDR3, as DNA: TGTGCCAGCAGTTTCACAGGGGGCCGGCAGCCCCAGCATTTT. Its protein product is CASSFTGGRQPQHF.

The table lists this clonotype with many counts. V usage is TRBV20-1 and J usage is TRBJ1-1; D gene unclear. Germline V gene lookup returns CDR1 DFQATT and CDR2 SNEGSKA (reference sequence). Trimming took 2 bases from V and 2 from J, leaving 9 bases between them. The CDR3 contains 13 residues. The CDR3 loop is CSARIGANTEAFF. Here the CDR3 DNA reads TGCAGTGCTAGAATTGGTGCTAACACTGAAGCTTTCTTT.

V usage is TRBV9 and J usage is TRBJ1-1, with a weak D call TRBD1 (5 bases). CDR1 and CDR2 from the germline V gene are SGDLS and YYNGEE. The CDR3 contains 14 residues. Trimming cost V 4 bases and J 0 bases, with 10 bases left between them. DNA for the CDR3: TGTGCCAGCAGCTCAGGGACCATGAACACTGAAGCTTTCTTT. Translation gives CASSSGTMNTEAFF.

The rearrangement joins TRBV29-1 to TRBJ1-1; D is possibly TRBD1 (5 bases). This CDR3 is built from 13 residues. V lost 4 bases and J 10 bases, leaving 19 bases between the germline ends. In germline, CDR1 is SQVTM, CDR2 ANQGSEA. The DNA for the CDR3 is TGCAGCGTTGCCCCATCAGGGCTGAAGGTAGCTTTCTTT. It codes for CSVAPSGLKVAFF.